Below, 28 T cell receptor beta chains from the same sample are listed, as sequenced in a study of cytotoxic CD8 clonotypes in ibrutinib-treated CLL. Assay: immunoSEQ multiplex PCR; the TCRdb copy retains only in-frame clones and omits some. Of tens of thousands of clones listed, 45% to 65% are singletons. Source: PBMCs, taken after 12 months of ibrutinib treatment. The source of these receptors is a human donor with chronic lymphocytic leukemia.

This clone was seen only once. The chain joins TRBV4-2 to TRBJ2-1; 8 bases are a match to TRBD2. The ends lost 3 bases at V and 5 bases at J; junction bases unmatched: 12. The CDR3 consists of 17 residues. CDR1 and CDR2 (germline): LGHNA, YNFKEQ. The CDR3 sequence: CASSQGLSGGWDNEQFF. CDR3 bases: TGTGCCAGCAGCCAGGGGCTAAGCGGGGGTTGGGACAATGAGCAGTTCTTC.

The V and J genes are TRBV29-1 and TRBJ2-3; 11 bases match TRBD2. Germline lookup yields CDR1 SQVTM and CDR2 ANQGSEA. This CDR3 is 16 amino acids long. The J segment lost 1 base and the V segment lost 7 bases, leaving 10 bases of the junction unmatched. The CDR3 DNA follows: TGCAGCGGAAATAGCGGGAGGGGAGGGGGCACAGATACGCAGTATTTT. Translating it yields CSGNSGRGGGTDTQYF.

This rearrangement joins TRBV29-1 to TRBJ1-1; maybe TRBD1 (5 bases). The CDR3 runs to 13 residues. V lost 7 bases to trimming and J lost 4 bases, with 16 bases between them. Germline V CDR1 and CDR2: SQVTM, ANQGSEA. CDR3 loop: CSAKTRTGTEAFF. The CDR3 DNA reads TGCAGCGCCAAAACCCGAACAGGCACTGAAGCTTTCTTT.

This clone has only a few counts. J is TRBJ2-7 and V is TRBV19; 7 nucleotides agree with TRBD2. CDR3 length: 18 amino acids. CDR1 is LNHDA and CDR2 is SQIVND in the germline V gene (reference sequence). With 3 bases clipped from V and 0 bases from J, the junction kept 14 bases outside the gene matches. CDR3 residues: CASSIWAVASGTSYEQYF. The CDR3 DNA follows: TGTGCCAGTAGTATTTGGGCAGTAGCTAGCGGTACCTCCTACGAGCAGTACTTC.

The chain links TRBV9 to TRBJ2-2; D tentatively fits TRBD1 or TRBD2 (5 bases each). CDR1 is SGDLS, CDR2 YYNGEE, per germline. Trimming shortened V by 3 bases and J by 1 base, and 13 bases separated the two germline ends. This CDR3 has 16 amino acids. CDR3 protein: CASSAVAGRNTGELFF. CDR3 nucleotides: TGTGCCAGCAGCGCCGTCGCAGGGAGGAACACCGGGGAGCTGTTTTTT.

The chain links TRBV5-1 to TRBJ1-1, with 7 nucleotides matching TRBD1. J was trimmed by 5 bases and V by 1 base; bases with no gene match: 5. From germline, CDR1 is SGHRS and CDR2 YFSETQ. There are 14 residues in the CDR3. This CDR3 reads CASSLYRGPTEAFF. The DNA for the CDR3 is TGCGCCAGCAGCTTGTATAGGGGGCCGACTGAAGCTTTCTTT.

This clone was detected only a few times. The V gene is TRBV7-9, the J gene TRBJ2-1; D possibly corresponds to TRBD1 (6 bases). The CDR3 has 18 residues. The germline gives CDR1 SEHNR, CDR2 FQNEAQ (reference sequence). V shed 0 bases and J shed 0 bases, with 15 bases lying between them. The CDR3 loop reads CASSLAFGTKSSYNEQFF. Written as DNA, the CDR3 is TGTGCCAGCAGCTTAGCTTTTGGGACAAAGAGCTCCTACAATGAGCAGTTCTTC. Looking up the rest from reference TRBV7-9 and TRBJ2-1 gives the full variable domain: DTGVSQNPRHKITKRGQNVTFRCDPISEHNRLYWYRQTLGQGPEFLTYFQNEAQLEKSRLLSDRFSAERPKGSFSTLEIQRTEQGDSAMYLCASSLAFGTKSSYNEQFFGPGTRLTVL.

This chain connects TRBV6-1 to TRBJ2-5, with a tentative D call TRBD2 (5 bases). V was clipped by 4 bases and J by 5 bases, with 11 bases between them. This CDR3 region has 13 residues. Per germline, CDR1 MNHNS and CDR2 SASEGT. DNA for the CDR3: TGTGCCAGCAGTGGGGCGAAGCGGGAGACCCAGTACTTC. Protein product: CASSGAKRETQYF.

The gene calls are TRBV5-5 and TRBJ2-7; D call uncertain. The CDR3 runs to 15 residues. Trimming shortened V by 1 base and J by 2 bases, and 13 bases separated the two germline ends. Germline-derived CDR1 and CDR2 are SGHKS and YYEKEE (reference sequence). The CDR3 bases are TGTGCCAGCAGCTTGTGGAGCACAAAGACCTACGAGCAGTACTTC. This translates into CASSLWSTKTYEQYF.

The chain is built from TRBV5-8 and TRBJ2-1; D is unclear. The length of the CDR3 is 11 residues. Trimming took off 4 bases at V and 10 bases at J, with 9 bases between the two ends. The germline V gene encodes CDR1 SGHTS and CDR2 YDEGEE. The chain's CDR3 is CASSRLAEQFF. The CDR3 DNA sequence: TGTGCCAGCAGCCGGCTCGCGGAGCAGTTCTTC.

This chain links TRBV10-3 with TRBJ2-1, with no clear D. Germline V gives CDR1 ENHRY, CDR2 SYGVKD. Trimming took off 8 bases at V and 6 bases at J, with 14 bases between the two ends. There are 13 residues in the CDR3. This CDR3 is CAIVGAIGNEQFF. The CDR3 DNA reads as TGTGCCATCGTTGGTGCTATCGGCAATGAGCAGTTCTTC.

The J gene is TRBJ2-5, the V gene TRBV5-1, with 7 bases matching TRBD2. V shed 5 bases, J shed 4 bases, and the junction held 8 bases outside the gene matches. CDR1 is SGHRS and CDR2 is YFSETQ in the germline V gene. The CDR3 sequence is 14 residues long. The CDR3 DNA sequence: TGCGCCAGCAGTTCTGGGGGGGTTGGAGAGACCCAGTACTTC. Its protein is CASSSGGVGETQYF.

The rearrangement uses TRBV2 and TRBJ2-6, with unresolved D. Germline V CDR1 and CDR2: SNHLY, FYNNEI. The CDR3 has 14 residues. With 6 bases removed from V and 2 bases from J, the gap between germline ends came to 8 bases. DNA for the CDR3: TGTGCCAGCAGCCGCGGTGCTGGGGCCAACGTCCTGACTTTC. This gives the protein CASSRGAGANVLTF.

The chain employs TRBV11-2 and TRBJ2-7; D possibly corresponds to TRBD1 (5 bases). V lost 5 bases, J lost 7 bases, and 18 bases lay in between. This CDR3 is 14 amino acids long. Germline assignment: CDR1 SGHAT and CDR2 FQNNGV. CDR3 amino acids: CASSPSYRDREQYF. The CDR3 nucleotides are TGTGCCAGCAGCCCTTCATACCGAGACAGAGAGCAGTACTTC. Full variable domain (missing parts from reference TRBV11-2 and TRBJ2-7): EAGVAQSPRYKIIEKRQSVAFWCNPISGHATLYWYQQILGQGPKLLIQFQNNGVVDDSQLPKDRFSAERLKGVDSTLKIQPAKLEDSAVYLCASSPSYRDREQYFGPGTRLTVT.

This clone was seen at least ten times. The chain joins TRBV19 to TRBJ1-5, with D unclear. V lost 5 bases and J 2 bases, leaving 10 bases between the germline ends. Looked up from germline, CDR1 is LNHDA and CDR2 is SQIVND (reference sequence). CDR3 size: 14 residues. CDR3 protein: CASSLLGGNQPQHF. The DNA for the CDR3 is TGTGCCAGTAGTTTGCTGGGTGGCAATCAGCCCCAGCATTTT.

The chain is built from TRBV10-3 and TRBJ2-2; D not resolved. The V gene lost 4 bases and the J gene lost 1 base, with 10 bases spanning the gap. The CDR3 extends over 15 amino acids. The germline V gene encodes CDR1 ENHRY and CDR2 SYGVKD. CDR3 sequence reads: CAISVTSGNTGELFF. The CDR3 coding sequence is TGTGCCATCAGTGTAACTTCAGGGAACACCGGGGAGCTGTTTTTT.

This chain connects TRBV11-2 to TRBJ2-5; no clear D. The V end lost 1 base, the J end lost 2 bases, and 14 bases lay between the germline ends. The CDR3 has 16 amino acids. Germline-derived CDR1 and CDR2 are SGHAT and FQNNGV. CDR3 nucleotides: TGTGCCAGCAGCTTAGTCCGGACGATGGCTCAAGAGACCCAGTACTTC. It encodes CASSLVRTMAQETQYF. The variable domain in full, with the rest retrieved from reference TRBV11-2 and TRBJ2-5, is EAGVAQSPRYKIIEKRQSVAFWCNPISGHATLYWYQQILGQGPKLLIQFQNNGVVDDSQLPKDRFSAERLKGVDSTLKIQPAKLEDSAVYLCASSLVRTMAQETQYFGPGTRLLVL.

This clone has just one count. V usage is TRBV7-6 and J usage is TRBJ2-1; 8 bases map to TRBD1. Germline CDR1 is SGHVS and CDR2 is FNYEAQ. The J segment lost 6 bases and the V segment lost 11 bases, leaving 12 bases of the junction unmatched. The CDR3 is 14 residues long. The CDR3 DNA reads TGTGCCTCCTCGTCCGGGACAGGTCCCAATGAGCAGTTCTTC. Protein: CASSSGTGPNEQFF.

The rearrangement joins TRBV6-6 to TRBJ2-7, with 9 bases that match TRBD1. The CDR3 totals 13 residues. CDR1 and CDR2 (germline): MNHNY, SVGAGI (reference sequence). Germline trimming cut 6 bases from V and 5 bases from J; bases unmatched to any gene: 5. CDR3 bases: TGTGCCAGCAGGGGACAGGGAAGAGACGAGCAGTACTTC. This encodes CASRGQGRDEQYF.

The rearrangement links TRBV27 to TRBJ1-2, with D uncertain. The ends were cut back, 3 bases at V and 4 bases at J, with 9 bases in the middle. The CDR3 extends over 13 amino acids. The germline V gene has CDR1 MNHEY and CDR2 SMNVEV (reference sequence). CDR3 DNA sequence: TGTGCCAGCAGTTTGCGGGAAGGCTATGGCTACACCTTC. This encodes CASSLREGYGYTF.

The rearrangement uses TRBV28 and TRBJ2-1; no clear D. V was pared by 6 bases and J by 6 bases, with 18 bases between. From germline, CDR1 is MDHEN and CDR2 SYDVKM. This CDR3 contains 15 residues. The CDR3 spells CASRWTNSVVNEQFF. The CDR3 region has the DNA TGTGCCAGCAGATGGACGAATTCGGTGGTCAATGAGCAGTTCTTC.

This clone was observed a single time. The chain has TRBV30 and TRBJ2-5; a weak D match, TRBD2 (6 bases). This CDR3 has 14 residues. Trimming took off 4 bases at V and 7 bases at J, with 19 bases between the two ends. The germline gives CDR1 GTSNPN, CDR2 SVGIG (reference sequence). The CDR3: CAWTTAGGFGTQYF. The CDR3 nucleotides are TGTGCCTGGACAACAGCGGGCGGATTCGGGACCCAGTACTTC.

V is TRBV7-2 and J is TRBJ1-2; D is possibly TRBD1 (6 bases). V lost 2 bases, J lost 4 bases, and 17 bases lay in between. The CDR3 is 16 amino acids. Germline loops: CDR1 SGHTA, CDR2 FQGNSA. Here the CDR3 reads CASSLMAGALSYGYTF. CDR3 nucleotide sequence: TGTGCCAGCAGCTTAATGGCGGGGGCGCTATCCTATGGCTACACCTTC.

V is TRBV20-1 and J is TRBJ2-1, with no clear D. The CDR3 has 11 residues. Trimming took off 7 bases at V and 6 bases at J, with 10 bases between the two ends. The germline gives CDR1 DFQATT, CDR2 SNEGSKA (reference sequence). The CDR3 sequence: CSVTISNEQFF. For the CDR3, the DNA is TGCAGTGTCACCATAAGCAATGAGCAGTTCTTC.

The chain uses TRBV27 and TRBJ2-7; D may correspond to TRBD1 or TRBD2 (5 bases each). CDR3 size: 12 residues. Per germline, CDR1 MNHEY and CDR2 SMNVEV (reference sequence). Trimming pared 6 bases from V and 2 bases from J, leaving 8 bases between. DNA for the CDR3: TGTGCCAGCAGCTCGGGACCCTACGAGCAGTACGTC. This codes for CASSSGPYEQYV.

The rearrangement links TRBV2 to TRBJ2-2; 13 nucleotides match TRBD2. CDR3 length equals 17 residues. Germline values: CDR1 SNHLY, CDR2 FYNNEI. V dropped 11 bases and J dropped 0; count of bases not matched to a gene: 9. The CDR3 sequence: CAGWTSGRKSNTGELFF. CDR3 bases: TGTGCCGGCTGGACTAGCGGGAGAAAATCGAACACCGGGGAGCTGTTTTTT.

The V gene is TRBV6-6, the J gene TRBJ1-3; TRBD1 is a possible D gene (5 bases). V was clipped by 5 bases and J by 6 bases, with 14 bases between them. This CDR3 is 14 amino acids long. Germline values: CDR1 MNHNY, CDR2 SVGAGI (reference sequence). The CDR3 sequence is CASSPGLQINTIYF. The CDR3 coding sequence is TGTGCCAGCAGTCCGGGACTCCAAATAAACACCATATATTTT.

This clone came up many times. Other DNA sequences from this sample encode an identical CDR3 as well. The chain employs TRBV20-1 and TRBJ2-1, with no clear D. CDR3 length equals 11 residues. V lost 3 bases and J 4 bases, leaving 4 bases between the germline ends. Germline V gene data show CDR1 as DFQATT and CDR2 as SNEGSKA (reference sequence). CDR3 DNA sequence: TGCAGTGCTAGGGGGTACAATGAGCAGTTCTTC. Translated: CSARGYNEQFF.